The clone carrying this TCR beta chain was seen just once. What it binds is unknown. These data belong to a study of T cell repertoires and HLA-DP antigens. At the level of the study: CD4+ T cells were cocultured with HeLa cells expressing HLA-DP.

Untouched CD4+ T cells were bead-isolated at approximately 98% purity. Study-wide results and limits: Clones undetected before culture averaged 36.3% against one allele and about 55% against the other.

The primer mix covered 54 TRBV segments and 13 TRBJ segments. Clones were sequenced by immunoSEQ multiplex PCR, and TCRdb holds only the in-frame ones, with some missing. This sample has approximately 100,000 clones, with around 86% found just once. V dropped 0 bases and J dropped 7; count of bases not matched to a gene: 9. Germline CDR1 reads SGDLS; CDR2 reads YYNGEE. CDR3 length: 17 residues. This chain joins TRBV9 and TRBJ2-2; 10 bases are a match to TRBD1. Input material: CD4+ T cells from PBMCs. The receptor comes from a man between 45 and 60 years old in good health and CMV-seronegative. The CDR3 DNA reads TGTGCCAGCAGCGTAGAAGGGACAGGGGTTTTGGGCGGGGAGCTGTTTTTT. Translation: CASSVEGTGVLGGELFF.